These 3 T cell receptor beta chains originate from one sample sequenced in a study of human T cells and chemical hapten exposure. Time point reported: healthy volunteer bleed at 2 weeks. Total RNA was extracted from unfractionated whole blood. TCRdb processed the RACE reads anew with MiXCR; each CDR3 protein has one entry. Of about 45,000 distinct CDR3 sequences in the sample, roughly 4.5% were seen once. Sequencing input: whole blood. The receptors stem from a human donor in good health. Some clones in this sample may be carry-over from other donors' samples.

This clonotype was found a few times. The chain links TRBV29-1 to TRBJ1-2; 10 bases match TRBD1. V lost 7 bases and J lost 7; bases outside the gene matches: 9. The CDR3 loop spans 13 amino acids. Germline CDR1 reads SQVTM; CDR2 reads ANQGSEA. CDR3 coding DNA: TGCAGCGGAAGGACAGGGGGAAAGTTTGGCTACACCTTC. It specifies CSGRTGGKFGYTF.

This clonotype occurred many times. This sequence joins TRBV20-1 and TRBJ2-7; D ambiguous. The CDR3 covers 13 residues. The V gene's germline CDR1 is DFQATT and CDR2 SNEGSKA (reference sequence). V was cut by 6 bases and J by 3 bases, with 15 bases left in between. CDR3 in amino acids: CSALRQLSYEQYF. In DNA form, the CDR3 reads TGCAGTGCCCTACGCCAACTGAGCTACGAGCAGTACTTC.

The chain recombines TRBV4-1 with TRBJ2-6, with a tentative D call TRBD2 (5 bases). Germline loops: CDR1 MGHRA, CDR2 YSYEKL. With 6 bases removed from V and 1 base from J, the gap between germline ends came to 31 bases. The CDR3 spans 22 residues. This chain's CDR3 is CASRETPKLQNGSGSGANVLTF. The DNA for the CDR3 is TGCGCCAGCAGAGAAACACCCAAGCTACAAAACGGTTCGGGATCTGGGGCCAACGTCCTGACTTTC.